Below, 21 T cell receptor beta chains from the same sample are listed, as sequenced in a study of shared clonotypes between healthy human individuals. Data came from immunoSEQ multiplex PCR; TCRdb stores just in-frame clones and leaves some out. The sample holds 950,000 to 1,300,000 clones, 65% to 80% seen once. Sequences were obtained from memory CD4+ T cells sorted from blood. Subset: CD45RA-negative fraction. These receptors all stem from a man between 18 and 29 years old in good health.

The CDR3 region has the DNA TGTGCCAGCAGCACAGACGGGACAGGTCCCGAAAAACTGTTTTTT. It translates to CASSTDGTGPEKLFF. V gene TRBV7-9 combines with J gene TRBJ1-4; TRBD1 matches 8 bases. The germline V gene encodes CDR1 SEHNR and CDR2 FQNEAQ (reference sequence). V was pared by 5 bases and J by 8 bases, with 10 bases of the junction left unmatched. CDR3 size: 15 residues.

This sequence joins TRBV2 and TRBJ1-1, with 10 nucleotides matching TRBD1. With 8 bases clipped from V and 5 bases from J, the junction kept 5 bases outside the gene matches. This CDR3 spans 13 amino acids. CDR1 is SNHLY and CDR2 is FYNNEI in the germline V gene. The DNA of the CDR3 is TGTGCCAGCTGGGGGACAGGGGCGACTGAAGCTTTCTTT. Its translation is CASWGTGATEAFF.

The V and J genes are TRBV9 and TRBJ2-1; 11 bases line up with TRBD2. Germline values: CDR1 SGDLS, CDR2 YYNGEE. V dropped 1 base and J dropped 4; count of bases not matched to a gene: 10. This CDR3 comprises 18 residues. The CDR3 nucleotides read TGTGCCAGCAGCGTACACGGGACTAGCGGAGTCCTATACAATGAGCAGTTCTTC. It translates to CASSVHGTSGVLYNEQFF. The entire variable domain, with the rest obtained from reference TRBV9 and TRBJ2-1, is as follows: DSGVTQTPKHLITATGQRVTLRCSPRSGDLSVYWYQQSLDQGLQFLIQYYNGEERAKGNILERFSAQQFPDLHSELNLSSLELGDSALYFCASSVHGTSGVLYNEQFFGPGTRLTVL.

This chain uses TRBV14 with TRBJ1-2; no firm D call. CDR1 and CDR2 from the germline V gene are SGHDN and FVKESK. The CDR3 has 13 residues. V was clipped by 1 base and J by 8 bases, with 11 bases between them. CDR3 sequence: CASSQVTRSGYTF. The CDR3 DNA follows: TGTGCCAGCAGCCAAGTAACTCGTTCGGGCTACACCTTC.

This chain uses TRBV25-1 with TRBJ2-4; D possibly uses TRBD1 or TRBD2 (7 bases each). The CDR3 loop spans 14 amino acids. Germline-derived CDR1 and CDR2 are MGHDK and SYGVNS. Trimming cost V 3 bases and J 7 bases, with 13 bases left between them. CDR3 in amino acids: CASSDRRGGNIQYF. Here the CDR3 DNA reads TGTGCCAGCAGTGATCGCAGGGGGGGGAACATTCAGTACTTC.

The chain joins TRBV9 to TRBJ1-2; tentatively, D is TRBD1 (5 bases). Germline V gives CDR1 SGDLS, CDR2 YYNGEE. With 0 bases removed from V and 4 bases from J, the gap between germline ends came to 10 bases. This CDR3 contains 14 residues. CDR3 DNA: TGTGCCAGCAGCGTAGATTGGGGGGGCTATGGCTACACCTTC. This encodes CASSVDWGGYGYTF. The entire variable domain, with the rest obtained from reference TRBV9 and TRBJ1-2, is as follows: DSGVTQTPKHLITATGQRVTLRCSPRSGDLSVYWYQQSLDQGLQFLIQYYNGEERAKGNILERFSAQQFPDLHSELNLSSLELGDSALYFCASSVDWGGYGYTFGSGTRLTVV.

This CDR3 reads CASSRSSGKGDEQYF. Here the CDR3 DNA reads TGTGCCAGCAGCCGCTCTAGCGGCAAGGGGGACGAGCAGTACTTC. This rearrangement joins TRBV5-4 to TRBJ2-7, with D perhaps matching TRBD2 (7 bases). V was pared by 4 bases and J by 5 bases, with 19 bases between. Germline values: CDR1 SGHNT, CDR2 YYREEE (reference sequence). The CDR3 sequence is 15 residues long. The complete variable domain, with remaining parts taken from reference TRBV5-4 and TRBJ2-7, reads ETGVTQSPTHLIKTRGQQVTLRCSSQSGHNTVSWYQQALGQGPQFIFQYYREEENGRGNFPPRFSGLQFPNYSSELNVNALELDDSALYLCASSRSSGKGDEQYFGPGTRLTVT.

The V call is TRBV10-3, the J call TRBJ2-3; no clear D gene. Trimming stripped 6 bases from V and 5 bases from J, with 12 bases between. The CDR3 extends over 13 amino acids. CDR1 ENHRY and CDR2 SYGVKD come from the germline V gene. The CDR3 DNA follows: TGTGCCATCAGGTCCCCATCCCGAGATACGCAGTATTTT. It translates to CAIRSPSRDTQYF.

This clone was seen once. This sequence joins TRBV6-1 and TRBJ1-2; TRBD1 matches at 8 bases. The germline CDR1 and CDR2 sequences are MNHNS and SASEGT. V was clipped by 6 bases and J by 6 bases; unmatched bases: 6. The CDR3 runs to 13 residues. Here the CDR3 DNA reads TGTGCCAGCAGGCTGACAGGGGCAAATGGCTACACCTTC. Translated, it gives CASRLTGANGYTF.

This clone was recorded only once. This chain links TRBV29-1 with TRBJ2-1, with D unclear. V dropped 6 bases and J dropped 10 bases, with 10 bases sitting between them. CDR1 SQVTM and CDR2 ANQGSEA come from the germline V gene. The CDR3 spans 10 residues. CDR3 DNA sequence: TGCAGCGTCATAGAGGAGGAGCAGTTCTTC. This codes for CSVIEEEQFF.

This clone was observed a single time. The V call is TRBV11-2, the J call TRBJ2-7, with D unclear. Germline CDR1 and CDR2: SGHAT and FQNNGV. V lost 8 bases and J lost 5, with 19 bases in between. The CDR3 consists of 14 residues. CDR3 DNA sequence: TGTGCCAGCGCTCGTCGGGCCGACAAGGACGAGCAGTACTTC. Protein sequence: CASARRADKDEQYF.

This clone was recorded only once. This chain links TRBV27 with TRBJ1-2; D remains ambiguous. Germline values: CDR1 MNHEY, CDR2 SMNVEV (reference sequence). Trimming removed 3 bases at V and 6 bases at J, with 11 bases between. The CDR3 has 13 residues. CDR3 DNA: TGTGCCAGCAGTTTTCAGAGCGGACATGGCTACACCTTC. Protein sequence: CASSFQSGHGYTF.

This clone was counted only a few times. V and J are TRBV11-2 and TRBJ2-7; a possible D gene is TRBD1 (6 bases). Trimming cost V 2 bases and J 6 bases, with 14 bases left between them. Germline values: CDR1 SGHAT, CDR2 FQNNGV. The CDR3 loop spans 14 amino acids. The DNA for the CDR3 is TGTGCCAGCAGCTTACAGCAGGGGTTGAGCGAGCAGTACTTC. Protein product: CASSLQQGLSEQYF.

This clone came up a few times. The gene calls are TRBV2 and TRBJ1-5, with D perhaps matching TRBD1 (5 bases). V lost 2 bases and J lost 4, with 15 bases in between. The CDR3 loop spans 16 amino acids. The germline CDR1 and CDR2 sequences are SNHLY and FYNNEI. CDR3 nucleotide sequence: TGTGCCAGCAGTGAATTGGGGCAGATGGTAAATCAGCCCCAGCATTTT. The encoded protein is CASSELGQMVNQPQHF.

This clone was picked up a small number of times. The CDR3 bases are TGCGCCAGCAGCCAAGACGAGGACATTGTGAACACTGAAGCTTTCTTT. Translation: CASSQDEDIVNTEAFF. The chain has TRBV4-3 and TRBJ1-1, with a weak D call TRBD1 (5 bases). Trimming pared 0 bases from V and 0 bases from J, leaving 11 bases between. This CDR3 is built from 16 residues. Germline CDR1 reads LGHNA; CDR2 reads YSLEER.

This clone was seen more than once but under ten times. This chain links TRBV5-4 with TRBJ1-3, with 9 bases that match TRBD1. V was clipped by 4 bases and J by 0 bases; unmatched bases: 5. Germline values: CDR1 SGHNT, CDR2 YYREEE (reference sequence). This CDR3 contains 16 residues. The CDR3 nucleotides read TGTGCCAGCAGCAGGGACAGGGTCGGCTCTGGAAACACCATATATTTT. Amino acids: CASSRDRVGSGNTIYF.

This chain uses TRBV5-1 with TRBJ2-1; 9 positions agree with TRBD1. V lost 4 bases and J lost 8; bases outside the gene matches: 7. The CDR3 spans 14 residues. Germline V lookup: CDR1 SGHRS, CDR2 YFSETQ. The CDR3 protein is CASSPWDREDEQFF. The DNA for the CDR3 is TGCGCCAGCAGCCCTTGGGACAGGGAGGATGAGCAGTTCTTC.

The rearrangement uses TRBV11-3 and TRBJ2-1; D uncertain. CDR3 size: 15 residues. V gave up 5 bases and J gave up 0 bases, with 11 bases separating them. Germline values: CDR1 SGHNT, CDR2 YENEEA. CDR3 bases: TGTGCCAGCAGCACGGGTGGGATCTCCTACAATGAGCAGTTCTTC. Amino acids: CASSTGGISYNEQFF.

This clone has only a few counts. The chain links TRBV9 to TRBJ2-3, with no clear D. Germline V gene data show CDR1 as SGDLS and CDR2 as YYNGEE. Trimming stripped 0 bases from V and 0 bases from J, with 8 bases between. This CDR3 has 15 residues. CDR3 sequence reads: CASSVDWYSTDTQYF. DNA for the CDR3: TGTGCCAGCAGCGTAGATTGGTATAGCACAGATACGCAGTATTTT. Full variable domain (missing parts from reference TRBV9 and TRBJ2-3): DSGVTQTPKHLITATGQRVTLRCSPRSGDLSVYWYQQSLDQGLQFLIQYYNGEERAKGNILERFSAQQFPDLHSELNLSSLELGDSALYFCASSVDWYSTDTQYFGPGTRLTVL.

In regard to this clone: Additional DNA sequences in this sample encode the identical CDR3. The chain links TRBV18 to TRBJ1-2; TRBD1 agrees at 8 bases. J lost 5 bases, V lost 3 bases, and 5 bases had no gene match. This CDR3 is 14 amino acids long. Germline V CDR1 and CDR2: KGHSH, LQKENI. Here the CDR3 reads CASSPGQDFYGYTF. For the CDR3, the DNA is TGTGCCAGCTCACCGGGACAGGACTTTTATGGCTACACCTTC.

V is TRBV2 and J is TRBJ1-2, with D maybe TRBD1 (6 bases). V lost 9 bases to trimming and J lost 5 bases, with 22 bases between them. The germline gives CDR1 SNHLY, CDR2 FYNNEI. The CDR3 runs to 15 residues. The CDR3 reads CASSSQGPSVYGYTF. The CDR3 DNA reads as TGTGCCAGTAGTTCCCAGGGGCCATCGGTATATGGCTACACCTTC.